Here is one T cell receptor (beta chain) with its context. The sample originates from a study of blood T cell repertoires in COVID-19. Study context: Acute and convalescent COVID-19 samples came from the United States, Italy and Spain. The cDNA or gDNA used as material had been derived from T cells, B-cell-depleted T cells, or PBMCs.

V lost 5 bases and J lost 5; bases outside the gene matches: 5. Germline assignment: CDR1 MDHEN and CDR2 SYDVKM. The CDR3 runs 13 residues. Methods used by the authors: Estimation of nucleated cell counts relied on the amplification of reference gene primers. Measured with immunoSEQ multiplex PCR; TCRdb has only the in-frame clones, and not every one. That table supplies the V and J calls and clone size; D and trimming were determined from the DNA. The sample consists of about 40,000 clones, about 80% of them appearing once. Sequencing was carried out using peripheral blood. The sequence came from a woman between 55 and 75 years old with acute or convalescent COVID-19. This sequence joins TRBV28 and TRBJ1-1, with TRBD1 matching 7 bases. The CDR3 coding sequence is TGTGCCAGCAGTCGACAGGGAACGACTGAAGCTTTCTTT. The encoded protein is CASSRQGTTEAFF.